This is a list of T cell receptor beta chains from one sample in a study of blood T cell repertoires in COVID-19. Measured with immunoSEQ multiplex PCR; TCRdb has only the in-frame clones, and not every one. The data contain approximately 140,000 clones, roughly 86% of them singletons. The sequencing sample was made of PBMCs or T cells enriched from blood (not recorded which). These TCRs come from a woman aged 45-60 years with acute COVID-19. CDR3s include the opening cysteine and the closing phenylalanine or tryptophan. The order of the fields is D gene, clone size, J gene, V gene, CDR3 DNA, CDR3 protein. The D gene is left open where the match is weak. A row's size may be missing; if present it is once, few, many or a size class.

d_call: .; clone_size: once; j_call: TRBJ1-4; v_call: TRBV4-1; cdr3_nt: TGCGCCAGCAGCCAAGATGACCCCGACAGTTTTAATGAAAAACTGTTTTTT; cdr3_aa: CASSQDDPDSFNEKLFF
d_call: .; clone_size: .; j_call: TRBJ1-5; v_call: TRBV19; cdr3_nt: TGTGCCAGTAGTATACAACCGCGGGGGGCGCAGCCCCAGCATTTT; cdr3_aa: CASSIQPRGAQPQHF
d_call: TRBD1; clone_size: .; j_call: TRBJ2-2; v_call: TRBV9; cdr3_nt: TGTGCCAGCAGCAATGGCCTGACAGGGGTGGGAACCGGGGAGCTGTTTTTT; cdr3_aa: CASSNGLTGVGTGELFF
d_call: TRBD1; clone_size: .; j_call: TRBJ2-7; v_call: TRBV5-1; cdr3_nt: TGCGCCAGCAGCTTATCAGGGGGCGGATCCTACGAGCAGTACTTC; cdr3_aa: CASSLSGGGSYEQYF
d_call: .; clone_size: once; j_call: TRBJ2-2; v_call: TRBV11-3; cdr3_nt: TGTGCCAGCAGCTATGCCCCCGCAAGGGGGATTTCCGGGGAGCTGTTTTTT; cdr3_aa: CASSYAPARGISGELFF
d_call: .; clone_size: .; j_call: TRBJ2-5; v_call: TRBV18; cdr3_nt: TGTGCCAGCTCACCTTTACAAGAGACCCAGTACTTC; cdr3_aa: CASSPLQETQYF
d_call: TRBD1; clone_size: .; j_call: TRBJ1-2; v_call: TRBV12-3/TRBV12-4; cdr3_nt: TGTGCCAGCAGTCCCGGACAGGGACGCTACACCTTC; cdr3_aa: CASSPGQGRYTF
d_call: TRBD2; clone_size: .; j_call: TRBJ2-1; v_call: TRBV25-1; cdr3_nt: TGTGCCAGCAGTGAACTAGCGGACGGGAATGAGCAGTTCTTC; cdr3_aa: CASSELADGNEQFF
d_call: .; clone_size: .; j_call: TRBJ2-1; v_call: TRBV9; cdr3_nt: TGTGCCAGCAGCGCAGGGGCGCCCAATGAGCAGTTCTTC; cdr3_aa: CASSAGAPNEQFF
d_call: .; clone_size: .; j_call: TRBJ2-3; v_call: TRBV2; cdr3_nt: TGTGCCAGCAGTGCCCCCCTAGGCACAGATACGCAGTATTTT; cdr3_aa: CASSAPLGTDTQYF
d_call: .; clone_size: .; j_call: TRBJ1-1; v_call: TRBV2; cdr3_nt: TGTGCCAGCAGTGAAGCTTTTAGGGGTTGCTTCTTT; cdr3_aa: CASSEAFRGCFF
d_call: .; clone_size: .; j_call: TRBJ1-2; v_call: TRBV7-8; cdr3_nt: TGTGCCAGCAGCATACGGGACTCTGGCTACACCTTC; cdr3_aa: CASSIRDSGYTF
d_call: TRBD1; clone_size: .; j_call: TRBJ1-2; v_call: TRBV7-8; cdr3_nt: TGTGCCAGCAGCATAACAACCGGGACAGGGAATGGCTACACCTTC; cdr3_aa: CASSITTGTGNGYTF
d_call: .; clone_size: once; j_call: TRBJ2-2; v_call: TRBV7-2; cdr3_nt: TGTGCCAGCAGCCCTGGACTACCTAACACCGGGGAGCTGTTTTTT; cdr3_aa: CASSPGLPNTGELFF
d_call: TRBD2; clone_size: .; j_call: TRBJ2-1; v_call: TRBV11-3; cdr3_nt: TGTGCCAGCAGCTCACACGATATGTTTCCGGGGGGCTACAATGAGCAGTTCTTC; cdr3_aa: CASSSHDMFPGGYNEQFF
d_call: .; clone_size: .; j_call: TRBJ2-1; v_call: TRBV5-1; cdr3_nt: TGCGCCAGCAGCTTGGGCGGGGCCACCTACAATGAGCAGTTCTTC; cdr3_aa: CASSLGGATYNEQFF
d_call: .; clone_size: .; j_call: TRBJ2-4; v_call: TRBV10-3; cdr3_nt: TGTGCCATCAAAAAAGACAGCAGCAAAAACATTCAGTACTTC; cdr3_aa: CAIKKDSSKNIQYF
d_call: .; clone_size: .; j_call: TRBJ2-7; v_call: TRBV12-3/TRBV12-4; cdr3_nt: TGTGCCAGGGGAAGGACTCCCTACGAGCAGTACTTC; cdr3_aa: CARGRTPYEQYF
d_call: .; clone_size: .; j_call: TRBJ1-2; v_call: TRBV7-2; cdr3_nt: TGTGCCAGCAGCTTAGATAGGGGCTATGGCTACACCTTC; cdr3_aa: CASSLDRGYGYTF
d_call: .; clone_size: once; j_call: TRBJ1-6; v_call: TRBV5-5; cdr3_nt: TGTGCCAGCACCCCTAACCCGACAGCTAATTCACCCCTCCACTTT; cdr3_aa: CASTPNPTANSPLHF
d_call: .; clone_size: .; j_call: TRBJ1-2; v_call: TRBV12-3/TRBV12-4; cdr3_nt: TGTGCCAGCAGTTTAGGGCAGAACTATGGCTACACCTTC; cdr3_aa: CASSLGQNYGYTF
d_call: .; clone_size: few; j_call: TRBJ1-2; v_call: TRBV11-2; cdr3_nt: TGTGCCAGCAGCCCCCAAGCGGACTATGGCTACACCTTC; cdr3_aa: CASSPQADYGYTF
d_call: .; clone_size: .; j_call: TRBJ2-1; v_call: TRBV3-1/TRBV3-2; cdr3_nt: TGTGCCAGCAGCCAAAGTGGCGGGACGTTAGATGAGCAGTTCTTC; cdr3_aa: CASSQSGGTLDEQFF
d_call: .; clone_size: .; j_call: TRBJ2-2; v_call: TRBV19; cdr3_nt: TGTGCCAGTAGAAAGACGACACCGAACACCGGGGAGCTGTTTTTT; cdr3_aa: CASRKTTPNTGELFF
d_call: TRBD1; clone_size: .; j_call: TRBJ2-5; v_call: TRBV19; cdr3_nt: TGTGCCAGTAGTATCGGACAGGGGGCGGGGATACAAGAGACCCAGTACTTC; cdr3_aa: CASSIGQGAGIQETQYF
d_call: .; clone_size: .; j_call: TRBJ2-2; v_call: TRBV12-3/TRBV12-4; cdr3_nt: TGTGCCAGCAGTTACTCCACCGGGGAGCTGTTTTTT; cdr3_aa: CASSYSTGELFF
d_call: .; clone_size: .; j_call: TRBJ2-7; v_call: TRBV5-1; cdr3_nt: TGCGCCAGCAGGCTGCAAGCGACGAGCTCCTACGAGCAGTACTTC; cdr3_aa: CASRLQATSSYEQYF